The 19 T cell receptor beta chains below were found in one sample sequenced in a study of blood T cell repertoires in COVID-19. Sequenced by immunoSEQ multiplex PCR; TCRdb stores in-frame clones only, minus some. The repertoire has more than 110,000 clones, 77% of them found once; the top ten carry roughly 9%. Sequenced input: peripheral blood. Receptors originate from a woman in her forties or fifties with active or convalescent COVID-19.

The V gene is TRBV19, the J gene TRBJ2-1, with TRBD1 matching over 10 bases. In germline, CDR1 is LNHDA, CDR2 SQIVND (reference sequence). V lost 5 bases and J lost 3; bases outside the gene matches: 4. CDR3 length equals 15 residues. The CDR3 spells CASSSGQGHYNEQFF. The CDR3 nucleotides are TGTGCCAGTAGTTCGGGACAGGGGCACTACAATGAGCAGTTCTTC.

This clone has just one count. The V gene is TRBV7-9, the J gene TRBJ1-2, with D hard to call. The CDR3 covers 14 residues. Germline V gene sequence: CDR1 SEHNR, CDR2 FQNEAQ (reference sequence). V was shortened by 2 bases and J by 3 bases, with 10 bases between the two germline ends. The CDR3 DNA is TGTGCCAGCAGCTTACCGTGGGAGGACTATGGCTACACCTTC. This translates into CASSLPWEDYGYTF.

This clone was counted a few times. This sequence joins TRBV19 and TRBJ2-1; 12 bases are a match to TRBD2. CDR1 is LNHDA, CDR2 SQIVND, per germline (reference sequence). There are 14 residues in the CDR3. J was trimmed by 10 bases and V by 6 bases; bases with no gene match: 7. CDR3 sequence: CASRGLAGWVEQFF. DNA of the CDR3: TGTGCCAGTAGAGGACTAGCGGGGTGGGTAGAGCAGTTCTTC.

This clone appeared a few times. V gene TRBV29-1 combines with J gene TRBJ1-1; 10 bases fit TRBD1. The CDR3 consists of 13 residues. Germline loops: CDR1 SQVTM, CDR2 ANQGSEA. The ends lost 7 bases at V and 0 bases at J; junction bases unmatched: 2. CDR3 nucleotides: TGCAGCGCGGGACAGGGGATGAACACTGAAGCTTTCTTT. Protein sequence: CSAGQGMNTEAFF.

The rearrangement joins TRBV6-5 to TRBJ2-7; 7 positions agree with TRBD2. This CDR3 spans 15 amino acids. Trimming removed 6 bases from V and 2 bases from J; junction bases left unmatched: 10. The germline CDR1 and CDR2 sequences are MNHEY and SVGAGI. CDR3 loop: CASSLGLAETYEQYF. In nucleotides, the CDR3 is TGTGCCAGCAGCCTCGGGCTAGCGGAAACCTACGAGCAGTACTTC.

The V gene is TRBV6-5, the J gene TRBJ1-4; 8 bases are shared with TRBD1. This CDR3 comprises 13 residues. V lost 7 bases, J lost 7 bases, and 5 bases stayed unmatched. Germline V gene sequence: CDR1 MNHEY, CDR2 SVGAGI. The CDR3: CASKTGGSEKLFF. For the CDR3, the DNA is TGTGCCAGCAAAACAGGGGGAAGTGAAAAACTGTTTTTT.

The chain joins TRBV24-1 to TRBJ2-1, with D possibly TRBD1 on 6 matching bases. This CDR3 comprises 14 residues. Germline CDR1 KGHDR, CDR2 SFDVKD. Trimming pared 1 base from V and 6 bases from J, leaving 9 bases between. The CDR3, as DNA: TGTGCCACCAGTGATTTAGGACAGCTCAATGAGCAGTTCTTC. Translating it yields CATSDLGQLNEQFF.

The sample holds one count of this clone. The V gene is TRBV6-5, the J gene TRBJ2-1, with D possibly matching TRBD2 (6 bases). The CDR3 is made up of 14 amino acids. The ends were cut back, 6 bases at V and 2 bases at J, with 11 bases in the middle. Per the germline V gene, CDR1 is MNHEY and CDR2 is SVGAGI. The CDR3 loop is CASRERATYNEQFF. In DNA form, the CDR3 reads TGTGCCAGCAGAGAGCGGGCCACCTACAATGAGCAGTTCTTC.

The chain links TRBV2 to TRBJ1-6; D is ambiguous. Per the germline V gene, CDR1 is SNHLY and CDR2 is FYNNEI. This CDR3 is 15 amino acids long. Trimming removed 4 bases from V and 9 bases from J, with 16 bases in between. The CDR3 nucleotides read TGTGCCAGCAGTGTGGAGTCGGAGACGGGTTCACCCCTCCACTTT. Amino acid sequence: CASSVESETGSPLHF. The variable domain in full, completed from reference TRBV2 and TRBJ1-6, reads EPEVTQTPSHQVTQMGQEVILRCVPISNHLYFYWYRQILGQKVEFLVSFYNNEISEKSEIFDDQFSVERPDGSNFTLKIRSTKLEDSAMYFCASSVESETGSPLHFGNGTRLTVT.

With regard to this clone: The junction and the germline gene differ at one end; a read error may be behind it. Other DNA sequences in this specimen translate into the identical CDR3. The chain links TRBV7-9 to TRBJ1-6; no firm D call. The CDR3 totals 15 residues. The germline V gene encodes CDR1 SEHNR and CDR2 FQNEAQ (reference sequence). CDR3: CASSSDGRGDSPLHF. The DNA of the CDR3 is TGTGCCAGCAGCTCCGACGGACGGGGAGATTCACCTCTCCACTTT.

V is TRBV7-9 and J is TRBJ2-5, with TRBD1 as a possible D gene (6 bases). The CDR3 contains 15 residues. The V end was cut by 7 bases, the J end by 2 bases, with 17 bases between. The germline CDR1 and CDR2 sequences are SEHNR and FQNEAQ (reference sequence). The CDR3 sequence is CASTLRAGVQETQYF. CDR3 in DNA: TGTGCCAGCACCCTTAGGGCAGGGGTTCAAGAGACCCAGTACTTC.

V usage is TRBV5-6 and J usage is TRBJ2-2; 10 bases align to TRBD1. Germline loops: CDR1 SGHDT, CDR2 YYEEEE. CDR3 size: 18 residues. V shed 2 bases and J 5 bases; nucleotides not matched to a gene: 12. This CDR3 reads CASSFLPPGQGGTGELFF. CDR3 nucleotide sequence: TGTGCCAGCAGCTTTTTGCCCCCAGGACAGGGGGGAACCGGGGAGCTGTTTTTT. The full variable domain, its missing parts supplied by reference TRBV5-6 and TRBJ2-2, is DAGVTQSPTHLIKTRGQQVTLRCSPKSGHDTVSWYQQALGQGPQFIFQYYEEEERQRGNFPDRFSGHQFPNYSSELNVNALLLGDSALYLCASSFLPPGQGGTGELFFGEGSRLTVL.

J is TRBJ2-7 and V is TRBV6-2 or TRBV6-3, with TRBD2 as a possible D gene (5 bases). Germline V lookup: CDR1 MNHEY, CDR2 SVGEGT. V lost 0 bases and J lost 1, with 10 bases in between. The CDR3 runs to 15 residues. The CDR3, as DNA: TGTGCCAGCAGTTACTCGCCAGCGGAATCCTACGAGCAGTACTTC. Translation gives CASSYSPAESYEQYF.

CDR3 region: CASSTGQGVHGYTF. CDR3 bases: TGCGCCAGCAGCACGGGACAGGGAGTCCATGGCTACACCTTC. The J gene is TRBJ1-2, the V gene TRBV5-1; the match to TRBD1 covers 9 bases. Germline CDR1 SGHRS, CDR2 YFSETQ. Losses at the gene ends were 4 bases for V and 6 bases for J; bases not matched to a gene: 7. The CDR3 loop spans 14 amino acids.

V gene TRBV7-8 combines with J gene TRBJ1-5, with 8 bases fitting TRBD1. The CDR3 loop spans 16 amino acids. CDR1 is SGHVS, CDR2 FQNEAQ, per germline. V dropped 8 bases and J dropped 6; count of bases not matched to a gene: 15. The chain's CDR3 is CASSNLGQGSTQPQHF. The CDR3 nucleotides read TGTGCCAGCTCCAACCTAGGACAGGGTAGTACTCAGCCCCAGCATTTT.

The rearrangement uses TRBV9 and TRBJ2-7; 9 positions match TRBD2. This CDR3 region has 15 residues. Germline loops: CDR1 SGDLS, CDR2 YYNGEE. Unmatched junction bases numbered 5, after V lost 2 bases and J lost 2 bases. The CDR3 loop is CASSVGSGSTYEQYF. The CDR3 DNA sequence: TGTGCCAGCAGCGTGGGTAGCGGGAGCACCTACGAGCAGTACTTC.

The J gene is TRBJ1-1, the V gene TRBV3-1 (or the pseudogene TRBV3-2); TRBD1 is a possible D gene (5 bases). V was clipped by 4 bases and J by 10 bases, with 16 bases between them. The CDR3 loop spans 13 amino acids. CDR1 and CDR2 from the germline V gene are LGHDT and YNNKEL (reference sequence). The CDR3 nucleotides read TGTGCCAGCAGCCCCCGGGGCAACGGGGGAGCTTTCTTT. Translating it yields CASSPRGNGGAFF.

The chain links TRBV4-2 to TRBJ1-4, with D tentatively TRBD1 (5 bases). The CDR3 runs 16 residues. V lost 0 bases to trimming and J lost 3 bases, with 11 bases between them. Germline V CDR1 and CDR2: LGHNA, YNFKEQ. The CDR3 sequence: CASSQERAGSNEKLFF. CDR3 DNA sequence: TGTGCCAGCAGCCAAGAAAGGGCAGGGTCTAATGAAAAACTGTTTTTT.

DNA for the CDR3: TGCGCCAGCAGCCTCCGGGACTACGGAGAGACCCAGTACTTC. Translated, it gives CASSLRDYGETQYF. The rearrangement joins TRBV5-1 to TRBJ2-5; 7 bases line up with TRBD2. Trimming at V came to 4 bases and at J to 4 bases, leaving 7 bases not matched to a gene. This CDR3 comprises 14 residues. Per the germline V gene, CDR1 is SGHRS and CDR2 is YFSETQ. The whole variable domain, remainder taken from reference TRBV5-1 and TRBJ2-5, is KAGVTQTPRYLIKTRGQQVTLSCSPISGHRSVSWYQQTPGQGLQFLFEYFSETQRNKGNFPGRFSGRQFSNSRSEMNVSTLELGDSALYLCASSLRDYGETQYFGPGTRLLVL.